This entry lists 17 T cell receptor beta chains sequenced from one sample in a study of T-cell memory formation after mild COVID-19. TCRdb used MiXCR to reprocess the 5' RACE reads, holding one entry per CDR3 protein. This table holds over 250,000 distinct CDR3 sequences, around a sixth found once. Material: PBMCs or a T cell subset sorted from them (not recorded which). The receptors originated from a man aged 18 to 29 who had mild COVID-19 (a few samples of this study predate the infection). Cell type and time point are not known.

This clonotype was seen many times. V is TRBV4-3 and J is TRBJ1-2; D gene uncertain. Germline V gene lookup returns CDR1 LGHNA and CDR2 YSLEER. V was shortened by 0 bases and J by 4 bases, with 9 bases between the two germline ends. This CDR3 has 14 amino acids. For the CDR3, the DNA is TGCGCCAGCAGCCAAGAACGGTGGACCTATGGCTACACCTTC. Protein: CASSQERWTYGYTF.

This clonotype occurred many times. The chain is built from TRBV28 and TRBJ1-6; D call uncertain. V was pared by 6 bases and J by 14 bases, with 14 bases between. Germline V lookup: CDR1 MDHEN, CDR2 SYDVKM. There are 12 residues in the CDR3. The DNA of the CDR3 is TGTGCCAGCAGCCCCCCCCGGGGAGCCCTCCACTTT. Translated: CASSPPRGALHF.

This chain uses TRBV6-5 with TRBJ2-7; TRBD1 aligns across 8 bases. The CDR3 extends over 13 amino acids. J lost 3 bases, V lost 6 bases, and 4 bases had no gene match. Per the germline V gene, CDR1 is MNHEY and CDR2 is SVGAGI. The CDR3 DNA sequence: TGTGCCAGCAGGCAGGGACAGGTCTACGAGCAGTACTTC. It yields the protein CASRQGQVYEQYF.

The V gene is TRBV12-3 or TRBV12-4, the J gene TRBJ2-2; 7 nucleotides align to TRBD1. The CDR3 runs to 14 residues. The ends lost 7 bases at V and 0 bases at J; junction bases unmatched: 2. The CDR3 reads CASMGQSNTGELFF. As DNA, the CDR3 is TGTGCCAGCATGGGACAGTCGAACACCGGGGAGCTGTTTTTT.

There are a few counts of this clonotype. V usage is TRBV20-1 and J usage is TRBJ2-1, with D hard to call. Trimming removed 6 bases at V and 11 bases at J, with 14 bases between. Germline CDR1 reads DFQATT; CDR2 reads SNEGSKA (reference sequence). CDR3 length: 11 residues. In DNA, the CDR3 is TGCAGTGCATACCCCAGGTTAAAGCAGTTCTTC. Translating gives CSAYPRLKQFF.

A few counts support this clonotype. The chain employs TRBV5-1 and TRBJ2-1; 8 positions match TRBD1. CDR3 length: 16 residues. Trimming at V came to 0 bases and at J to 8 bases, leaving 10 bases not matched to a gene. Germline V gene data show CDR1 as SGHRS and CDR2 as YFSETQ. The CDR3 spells CASSLGVGAGGDEQFF. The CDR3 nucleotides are TGCGCCAGCAGCTTGGGGGTTGGGGCAGGGGGCGATGAGCAGTTCTTC.

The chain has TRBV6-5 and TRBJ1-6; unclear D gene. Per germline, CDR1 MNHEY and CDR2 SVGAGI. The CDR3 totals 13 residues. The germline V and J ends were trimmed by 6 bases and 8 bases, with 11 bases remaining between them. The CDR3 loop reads CASRPPGYSPLHF. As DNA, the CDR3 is TGTGCCAGCAGACCTCCCGGGTATTCACCCCTCCACTTT.

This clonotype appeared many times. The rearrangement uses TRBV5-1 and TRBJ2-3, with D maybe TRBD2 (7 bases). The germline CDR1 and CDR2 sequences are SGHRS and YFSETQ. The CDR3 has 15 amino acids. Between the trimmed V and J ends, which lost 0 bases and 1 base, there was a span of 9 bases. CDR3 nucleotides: TGCGCCAGCAGCTTGGCGGGGGGCGGCACAGATACGCAGTATTTT. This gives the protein CASSLAGGGTDTQYF.

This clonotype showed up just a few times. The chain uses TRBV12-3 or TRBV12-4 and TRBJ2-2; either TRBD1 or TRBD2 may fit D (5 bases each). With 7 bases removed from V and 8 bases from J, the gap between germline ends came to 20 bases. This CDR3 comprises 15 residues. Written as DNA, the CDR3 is TGTGCCAGCACCGGAACCGGGACCTACGATGGGGAGCTGTTTTTT. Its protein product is CASTGTGTYDGELFF.

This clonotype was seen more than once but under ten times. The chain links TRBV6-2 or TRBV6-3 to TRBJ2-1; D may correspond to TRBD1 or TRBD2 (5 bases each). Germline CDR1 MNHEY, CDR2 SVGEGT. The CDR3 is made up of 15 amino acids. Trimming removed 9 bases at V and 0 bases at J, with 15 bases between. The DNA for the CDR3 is TGTGCCAGTTCCGAGAGGGGAAGCTCCTACAATGAGCAGTTCTTC. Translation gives CASSERGSSYNEQFF.

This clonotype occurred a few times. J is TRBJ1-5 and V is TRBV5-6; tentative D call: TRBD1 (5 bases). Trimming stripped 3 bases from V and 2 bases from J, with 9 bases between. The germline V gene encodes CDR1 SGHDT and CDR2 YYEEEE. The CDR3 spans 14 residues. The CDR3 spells CASSYGTGNQPQHF. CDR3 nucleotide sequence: TGTGCCAGCAGCTACGGGACGGGCAATCAGCCCCAGCATTTT.

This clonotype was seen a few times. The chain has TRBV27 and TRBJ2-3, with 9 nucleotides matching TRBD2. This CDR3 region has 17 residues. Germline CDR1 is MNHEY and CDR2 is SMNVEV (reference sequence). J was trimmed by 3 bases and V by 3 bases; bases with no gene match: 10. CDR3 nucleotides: TGTGCCAGCAGTTTCTCGAGCGGGGGGCGGGAAACAGATACGCAGTATTTT. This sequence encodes CASSFSSGGRETDTQYF.

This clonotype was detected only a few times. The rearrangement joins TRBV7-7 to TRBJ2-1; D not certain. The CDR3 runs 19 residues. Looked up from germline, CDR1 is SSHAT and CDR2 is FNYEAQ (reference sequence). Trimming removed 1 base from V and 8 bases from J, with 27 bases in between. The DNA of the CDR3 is TGTGCCAGCAGCTTAGAGGCTCAGCAAGGGAATCCTTTTGGACATGAGCAGTTCTTC. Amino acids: CASSLEAQQGNPFGHEQFF.

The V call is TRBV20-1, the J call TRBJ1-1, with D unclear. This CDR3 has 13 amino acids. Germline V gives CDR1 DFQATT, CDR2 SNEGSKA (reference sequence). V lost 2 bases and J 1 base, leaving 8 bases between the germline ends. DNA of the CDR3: TGCAGTGCTAGAAGGTCCCCGAACACTGAAGCTTTCTTT. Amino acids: CSARRSPNTEAFF.

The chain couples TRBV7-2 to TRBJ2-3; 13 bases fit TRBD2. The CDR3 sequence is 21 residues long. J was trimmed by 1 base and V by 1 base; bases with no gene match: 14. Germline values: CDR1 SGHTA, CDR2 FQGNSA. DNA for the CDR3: TGTGCCAGCAGCTTAGGCCGGGCCCGACGACTAGCGGGGGGTGGCACAGATACGCAGTATTTT. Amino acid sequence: CASSLGRARRLAGGGTDTQYF.

CDR3 in DNA: TGCGCCAGCAGGGGAGGGAACATTCAGTACTTC. This translates into CASRGGNIQYF. The chain couples TRBV4-1 to TRBJ2-4; 7 bases align to TRBD2. The germline CDR1 and CDR2 sequences are MGHRA and YSYEKL. Losses at the gene ends were 6 bases for V and 7 bases for J; bases not matched to a gene: 0. The CDR3 covers 11 residues.

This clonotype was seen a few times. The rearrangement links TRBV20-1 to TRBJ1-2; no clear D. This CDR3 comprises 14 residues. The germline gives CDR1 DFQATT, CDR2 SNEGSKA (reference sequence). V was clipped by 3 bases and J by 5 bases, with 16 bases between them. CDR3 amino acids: CSARGFREGYGYTF. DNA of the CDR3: TGCAGTGCTAGGGGGTTCCGGGAAGGGTATGGCTACACCTTC.